A single sample gave rise to the 23 T cell receptor beta chains below, sequenced in a study of OX40 agonist ivuxolimab in advanced cancers. The library was built by means of the immunoSEQ multiplex PCR assay. The table comes from immuneACCESS by way of TCRdb, which keeps in-frame sequences with V and J called. Part of the clones is missing from these tables; in studies checked, under half for an unresolved V gene and the rest for unknown reasons. The sample profile shows fewer than 60,000 clones; 87% of them were found once. The leading ten clones occupy under 2% of the sample. The sequencing here drew on CD4+ or CD8+ T cells sorted from blood, taken in a trial of the OX40 agonist ivuxolimab. The receptors shown here come from an adult with an advanced solid tumor such as melanoma, head and neck, liver or kidney cancer.

V is TRBV6-5 and J is TRBJ1-2; 8 bases match TRBD1. The CDR3 covers 14 residues. The germline CDR1 and CDR2 sequences are MNHEY and SVGAGI. Trimming at V came to 4 bases and at J to 8 bases, leaving 9 bases not matched to a gene. CDR3 DNA sequence: TGTGCCAGCAGTTCCGGGACAGGTATCAACGGCTACACCTTC. It is translated as CASSSGTGINGYTF.

The chain joins TRBV27 to TRBJ1-2, with TRBD1 matching over 10 bases. V shed 2 bases and J 4 bases; nucleotides not matched to a gene: 10. This CDR3 is built from 17 residues. Germline CDR1 and CDR2: MNHEY and SMNVEV (reference sequence). The CDR3 is CASSLTTGGSVGYGYTF. In DNA, the CDR3 is TGTGCCAGCAGTTTAACGACAGGGGGCTCTGTAGGCTATGGCTACACCTTC.

The genes are TRBV19 and TRBJ1-6; D gene ambiguous. This CDR3 is built from 14 residues. V shed 4 bases and J shed 5 bases, with 9 bases lying between them. The germline V gene encodes CDR1 LNHDA and CDR2 SQIVND (reference sequence). The CDR3 sequence: CASSTSSDNSPLHF. CDR3 in DNA: TGTGCCAGTAGTACCTCATCCGATAATTCACCCCTCCACTTT.

The genes are TRBV6-6 and TRBJ2-3; 8 bases fit TRBD2. With V trimmed by 5 bases and J by 6 bases, 7 bases remained unmatched. Per the germline V gene, CDR1 is MNHNY and CDR2 is SVGAGI (reference sequence). The CDR3 runs 14 residues. In nucleotides, the CDR3 is TGTGCCAGCAGTCACGGGGGGGCCTGGGATACGCAGTATTTT. Its translation is CASSHGGAWDTQYF.

The chain has TRBV19 and TRBJ1-1; D remains ambiguous. The CDR3 contains 13 residues. The V end was cut by 7 bases, the J end by 1 base, with 10 bases between. CDR1 LNHDA and CDR2 SQIVND come from the germline V gene (reference sequence). In DNA form, the CDR3 reads TGTGCCAGTACCTCTGGTCGGAACACTGAAGCTTTCTTT. It yields the protein CASTSGRNTEAFF.

Here the CDR3 DNA reads TGCGCCAGCAGTGAGTCCGGAGGGAATGAAAAACTGTTTTTT. This translates into CASSESGGNEKLFF. The chain has TRBV10-2 and TRBJ1-4; unclear D gene. There are 14 residues in the CDR3. Trimming stripped 0 bases from V and 5 bases from J, with 7 bases between. Germline V gene data show CDR1 as WSHSY and CDR2 as SAAADI.

The chain links TRBV2 to TRBJ2-7; D may be TRBD1 or TRBD2 (5 bases each). The V end was cut by 8 bases, the J end by 4 bases, with 9 bases between. Germline assignment: CDR1 SNHLY and CDR2 FYNNEI. The CDR3 totals 11 residues. CDR3 DNA sequence: TGTGCCAGCTCCGGGGCTTACGAGCAGTACTTC. As protein: CASSGAYEQYF.

This rearrangement joins TRBV9 to TRBJ1-5; D may be TRBD1 (6 bases). The V gene's germline CDR1 is SGDLS and CDR2 YYNGEE. Between the trimmed V and J ends, which lost 0 bases and 1 base, there was a span of 8 bases. The CDR3 totals 15 residues. CDR3: CASSVGRGSNQPQHF. The CDR3 bases are TGTGCCAGCAGCGTAGGAAGGGGGAGCAATCAGCCCCAGCATTTT.

J is TRBJ1-5 and V is TRBV7-2, with D possibly matching TRBD1 (6 bases). The CDR3 is made up of 15 amino acids. V lost 5 bases to trimming and J lost 0 bases, with 11 bases between them. Per the germline V gene, CDR1 is SGHTA and CDR2 is FQGNSA. Here the CDR3 DNA reads TGTGCCAGCAGCCACAGGGACTCTAGCAATCAGCCCCAGCATTTT. Encoded protein: CASSHRDSSNQPQHF.

This rearrangement joins TRBV7-2 to TRBJ2-6; 8 nucleotides align to TRBD1. Germline loops: CDR1 SGHTA, CDR2 FQGNSA. The CDR3 runs 17 residues. The junction had 5 bases not matched to a gene; V was cut back by 2 bases and J by 2 bases. The CDR3 DNA reads as TGTGCCAGCAGCTTACAGGGGGCATACACTGGGGCCAACGTCCTGACTTTC. This encodes CASSLQGAYTGANVLTF.

The chain combines TRBV29-1 with TRBJ2-2; D might be TRBD1 (6 bases). CDR1 is SQVTM, CDR2 ANQGSEA, per germline. CDR3 length: 13 amino acids. V was pared by 8 bases and J by 1 base, with 11 bases between. This CDR3 reads CSFRTVNTGELFF. The CDR3 nucleotides read TGCAGCTTCAGGACAGTGAACACCGGGGAGCTGTTTTTT.

The rearrangement uses TRBV2 and TRBJ1-3; unclear D gene. Trimming took off 7 bases at V and 4 bases at J, with 20 bases between the two ends. Germline V gene data show CDR1 as SNHLY and CDR2 as FYNNEI. The CDR3 runs 16 residues. The CDR3 sequence: CASTYLRRAEGNTIYF. CDR3 nucleotides: TGTGCCAGCACCTACCTTCGGAGGGCGGAAGGAAACACCATATATTTT.

The chain recombines TRBV2 with TRBJ2-5, with D uncertain. The V gene lost 7 bases and the J gene lost 2 bases, with 8 bases spanning the gap. The CDR3 consists of 12 residues. From germline, CDR1 is SNHLY and CDR2 FYNNEI. The CDR3 is CASNPPQETQYF. The CDR3 DNA reads as TGTGCCAGCAATCCCCCTCAAGAGACCCAGTACTTC.

This sequence joins TRBV5-1 and TRBJ2-1, with TRBD2 matching 10 bases. CDR1 SGHRS and CDR2 YFSETQ come from the germline V gene. Unmatched junction bases numbered 4, after V lost 4 bases and J lost 3 bases. The CDR3 extends over 15 amino acids. The CDR3 region has the DNA TGCGCCAGCAGCCAGCTAGCGGGAGACTACAATGAGCAGTTCTTC. The encoded protein is CASSQLAGDYNEQFF. The full variable domain, completed using reference TRBV5-1 and TRBJ2-1, is KAGVTQTPRYLIKTRGQQVTLSCSPISGHRSVSWYQQTPGQGLQFLFEYFSETQRNKGNFPGRFSGRQFSNSRSEMNVSTLELGDSALYLCASSQLAGDYNEQFFGPGTRLTVL.

The V and J genes are TRBV19 and TRBJ2-2; the match to TRBD2 covers 7 bases. The CDR3 contains 13 residues. The germline gives CDR1 LNHDA, CDR2 SQIVND (reference sequence). With 2 bases clipped from V and 7 bases from J, the junction kept 1 base outside the gene matches. CDR3 sequence reads: CASSITGGGELFF. The CDR3 DNA reads TGTGCCAGTAGTATAACGGGGGGCGGGGAGCTGTTTTTT. Full variable domain (rest looked up from reference TRBV19 and TRBJ2-2): DGGITQSPKYLFRKEGQNVTLSCEQNLNHDAMYWYRQDPGQGLRLIYYSQIVNDFQKGDIAEGYSVSREKKESFPLTVTSAQKNPTAFYLCASSITGGGELFFGEGSRLTVL.

The V and J genes are TRBV7-2 and TRBJ1-2; D remains ambiguous. This CDR3 has 14 amino acids. In germline, CDR1 is SGHTA, CDR2 FQGNSA. Trimming removed 1 base from V and 2 bases from J, with 8 bases in between. The CDR3 DNA reads as TGTGCCAGCAGCTTAGATGGCGGCAACTATGGCTACACCTTC. This gives the protein CASSLDGGNYGYTF.

The chain couples TRBV4-1 to TRBJ2-5; 9 nucleotides line up with TRBD1. The germline V gene has CDR1 MGHRA and CDR2 YSYEKL. The ends lost 1 base at V and 5 bases at J; junction bases unmatched: 5. The CDR3 contains 15 residues. The CDR3 DNA is TGCGCCAGCAGCCAAGCGACAGGGGGGCGGGAGACCCAGTACTTC. This encodes CASSQATGGRETQYF.

This sequence joins TRBV9 and TRBJ2-7; 8 bases fit TRBD1. Germline values: CDR1 SGDLS, CDR2 YYNGEE. With V trimmed by 0 bases and J by 9 bases, 5 bases remained unmatched. The CDR3 spans 13 residues. The CDR3 spells CASSVEDRAAQYF. The CDR3 nucleotides read TGTGCCAGCAGCGTAGAGGACAGGGCTGCGCAGTACTTC.

V and J are TRBV7-9 and TRBJ2-2; TRBD1 agrees at 7 bases. In germline, CDR1 is SEHNR, CDR2 FQNEAQ (reference sequence). This CDR3 spans 15 amino acids. Losses at the gene ends were 3 bases for V and 4 bases for J; bases not matched to a gene: 5. CDR3 DNA: TGTGCCAGCAGCTTGAGGGACAGAGGCACCGGGGAGCTGTTTTTT. It codes for CASSLRDRGTGELFF.

The rearrangement links TRBV21-1 to TRBJ2-5. TRBV21-1 is reported as a pseudogene. This CDR3 region has 15 residues. The CDR3 here is CASSKALRVGETQYF. The CDR3 nucleotides are TGTGCCAGCAGCAAAGCGCTTCGAGTAGGGGAGACCCAGTACTTC.

This clone was recorded a few times. The rearrangement uses TRBV5-1 and TRBJ2-1, with D hard to call. V lost 0 bases and J lost 12, with 19 bases in between. Germline V gene lookup returns CDR1 SGHRS and CDR2 YFSETQ. The CDR3 consists of 15 residues. CDR3 nucleotides: TGCGCCAGCAGCTTGGGAATTGATCTGCAACCACCGCAGTTCTTC. Protein: CASSLGIDLQPPQFF. Looking up the rest from reference TRBV5-1 and TRBJ2-1 gives the full variable domain: KAGVTQTPRYLIKTRGQQVTLSCSPISGHRSVSWYQQTPGQGLQFLFEYFSETQRNKGNFPGRFSGRQFSNSRSEMNVSTLELGDSALYLCASSLGIDLQPPQFFGPGTRLTVL.

Only one count was recorded for this clone. The chain has TRBV5-8 and TRBJ1-5; TRBD1 aligns across 8 bases. V gave up 4 bases and J gave up 8 bases; unmatched junction bases: 17. Per germline, CDR1 SGHTS and CDR2 YDEGEE. The CDR3 has 17 amino acids. The CDR3 reads CASSPHRGVTGHEPQHF. The DNA for the CDR3 is TGTGCCAGCAGCCCACACAGGGGGGTAACTGGTCACGAGCCCCAGCATTTT.

The gene calls are TRBV28 and TRBJ2-3; 10 positions match TRBD2. The CDR3 covers 16 residues. The germline V gene encodes CDR1 MDHEN and CDR2 SYDVKM. After removal of 2 bases from V and 4 bases from J, the junction contained 6 bases not matched to a gene. CDR3 sequence: CASSLHIAGGADTQYF. The CDR3 DNA follows: TGTGCCAGCAGTTTACACATAGCGGGGGGAGCAGATACGCAGTATTTT.